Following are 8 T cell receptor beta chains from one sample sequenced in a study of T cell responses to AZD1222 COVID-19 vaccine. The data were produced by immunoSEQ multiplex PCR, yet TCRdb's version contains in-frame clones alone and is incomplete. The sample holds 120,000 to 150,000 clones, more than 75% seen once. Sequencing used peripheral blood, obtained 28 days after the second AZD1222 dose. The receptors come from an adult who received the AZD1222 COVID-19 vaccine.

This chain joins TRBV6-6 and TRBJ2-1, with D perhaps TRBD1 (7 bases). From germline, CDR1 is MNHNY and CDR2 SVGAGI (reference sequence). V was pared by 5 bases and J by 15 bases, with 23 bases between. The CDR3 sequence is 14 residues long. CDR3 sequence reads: CASSRSFRGEEWFF. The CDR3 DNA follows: TGTGCCAGCAGTCGATCCTTCAGGGGGGAAGAATGGTTCTTC.

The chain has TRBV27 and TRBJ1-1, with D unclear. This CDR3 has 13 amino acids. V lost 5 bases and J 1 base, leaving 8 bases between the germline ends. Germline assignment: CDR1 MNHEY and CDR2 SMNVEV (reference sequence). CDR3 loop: CASSTSRNTEAFF. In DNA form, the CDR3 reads TGTGCCAGCAGTACTTCAAGGAACACTGAAGCTTTCTTT.

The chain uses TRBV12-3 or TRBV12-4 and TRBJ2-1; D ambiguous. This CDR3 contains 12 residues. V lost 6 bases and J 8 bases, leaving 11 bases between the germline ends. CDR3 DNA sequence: TGTGCCAGCAGCCCTCTGGCGTATGAGCAGTTCTTC. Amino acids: CASSPLAYEQFF.

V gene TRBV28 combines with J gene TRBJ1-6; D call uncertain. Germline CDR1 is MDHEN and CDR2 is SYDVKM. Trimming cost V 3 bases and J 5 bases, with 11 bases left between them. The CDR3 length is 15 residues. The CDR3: CASSLEYGNNSPLHF. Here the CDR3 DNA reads TGTGCCAGCAGTTTGGAGTACGGGAATAATTCACCCCTCCACTTT.

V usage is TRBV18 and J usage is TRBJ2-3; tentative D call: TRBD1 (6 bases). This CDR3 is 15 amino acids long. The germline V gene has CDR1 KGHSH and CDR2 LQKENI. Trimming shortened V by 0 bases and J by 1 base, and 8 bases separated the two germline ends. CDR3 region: CASSPPDRRTDTQYF. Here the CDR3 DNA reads TGTGCCAGCTCACCACCGGACAGACGCACAGATACGCAGTATTTT.

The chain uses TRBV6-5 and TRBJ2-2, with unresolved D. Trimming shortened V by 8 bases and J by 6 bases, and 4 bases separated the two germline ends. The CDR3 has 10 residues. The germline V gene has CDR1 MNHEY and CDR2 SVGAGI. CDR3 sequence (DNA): TGTGCCAGCTCCGCCGGGGAGCTGTTTTTT. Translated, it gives CASSAGELFF.

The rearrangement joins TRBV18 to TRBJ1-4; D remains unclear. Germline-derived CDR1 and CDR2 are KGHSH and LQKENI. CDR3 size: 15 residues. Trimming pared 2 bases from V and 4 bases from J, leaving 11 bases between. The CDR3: CASSPARAFNEKLFF. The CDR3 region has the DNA TGTGCCAGCTCACCAGCCCGGGCCTTTAATGAAAAACTGTTTTTT. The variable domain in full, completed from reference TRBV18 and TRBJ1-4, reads NAGVMQNPRHLVRRRGQEARLRCSPMKGHSHVYWYRQLPEEGLKFMVYLQKENIIDESGMPKERFSAEFPKEGPSILRIQQVVRGDSAAYFCASSPARAFNEKLFFGSGTQLSVL.

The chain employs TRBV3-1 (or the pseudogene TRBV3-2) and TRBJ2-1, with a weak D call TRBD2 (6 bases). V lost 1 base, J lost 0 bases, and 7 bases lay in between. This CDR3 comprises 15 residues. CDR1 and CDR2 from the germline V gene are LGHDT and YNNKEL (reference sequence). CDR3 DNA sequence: TGTGCCAGCAGCCAAGCCGGGGGCTCCTACAATGAGCAGTTCTTC. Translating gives CASSQAGGSYNEQFF.